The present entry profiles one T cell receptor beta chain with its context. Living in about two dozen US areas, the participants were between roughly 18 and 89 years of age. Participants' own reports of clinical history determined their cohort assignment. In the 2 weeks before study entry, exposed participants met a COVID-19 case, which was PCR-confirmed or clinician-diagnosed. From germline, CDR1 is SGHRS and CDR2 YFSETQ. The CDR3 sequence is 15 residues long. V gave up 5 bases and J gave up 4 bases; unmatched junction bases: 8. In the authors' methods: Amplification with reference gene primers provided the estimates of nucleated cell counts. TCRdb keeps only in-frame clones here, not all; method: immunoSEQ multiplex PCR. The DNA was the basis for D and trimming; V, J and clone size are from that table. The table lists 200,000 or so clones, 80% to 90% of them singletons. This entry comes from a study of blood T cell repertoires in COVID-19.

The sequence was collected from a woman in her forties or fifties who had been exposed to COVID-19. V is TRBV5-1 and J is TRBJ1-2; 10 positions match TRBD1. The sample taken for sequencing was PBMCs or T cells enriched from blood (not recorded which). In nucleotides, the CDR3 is TGCGCCAGCAGTAATCGTCGGGACAGGGGCTATGGCTACACCTTC. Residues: CASSNRRDRGYGYTF.